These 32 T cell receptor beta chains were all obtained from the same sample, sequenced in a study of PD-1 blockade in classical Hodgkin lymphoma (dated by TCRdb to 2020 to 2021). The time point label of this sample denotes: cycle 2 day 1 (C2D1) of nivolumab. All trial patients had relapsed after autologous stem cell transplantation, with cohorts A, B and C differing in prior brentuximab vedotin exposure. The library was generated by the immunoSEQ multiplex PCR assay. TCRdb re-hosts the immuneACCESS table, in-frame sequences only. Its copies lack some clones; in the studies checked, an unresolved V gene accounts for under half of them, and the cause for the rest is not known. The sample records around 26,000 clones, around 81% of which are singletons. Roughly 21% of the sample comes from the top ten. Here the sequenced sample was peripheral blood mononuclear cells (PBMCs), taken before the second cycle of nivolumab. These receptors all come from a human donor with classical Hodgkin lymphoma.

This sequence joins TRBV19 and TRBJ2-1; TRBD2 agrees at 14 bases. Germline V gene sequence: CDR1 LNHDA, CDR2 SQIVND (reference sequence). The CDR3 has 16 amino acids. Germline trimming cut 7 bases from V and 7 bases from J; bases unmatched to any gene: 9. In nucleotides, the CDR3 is TGTGCCAGTACCGTGACCGGGACTAGCGGGAGAAATGAGCAGTTCTTC. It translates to CASTVTGTSGRNEQFF.

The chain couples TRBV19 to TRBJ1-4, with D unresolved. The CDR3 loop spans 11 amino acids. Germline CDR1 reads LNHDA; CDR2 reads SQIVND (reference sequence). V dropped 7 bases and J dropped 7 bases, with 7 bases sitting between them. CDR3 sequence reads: CASTAGEKLFF. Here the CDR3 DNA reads TGTGCCAGTACAGCCGGTGAAAAACTGTTTTTT.

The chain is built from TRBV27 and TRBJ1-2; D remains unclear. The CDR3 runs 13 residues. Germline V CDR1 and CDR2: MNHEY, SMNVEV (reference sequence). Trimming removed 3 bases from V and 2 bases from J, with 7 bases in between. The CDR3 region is CASSFRENYGYTF. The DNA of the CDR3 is TGTGCCAGCAGTTTCCGAGAAAACTATGGCTACACCTTC.

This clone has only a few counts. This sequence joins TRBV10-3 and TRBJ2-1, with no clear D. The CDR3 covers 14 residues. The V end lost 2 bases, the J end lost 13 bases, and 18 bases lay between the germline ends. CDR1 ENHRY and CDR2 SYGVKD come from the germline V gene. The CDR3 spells CAISEPNKNSYQFF. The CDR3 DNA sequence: TGTGCCATCAGTGAGCCGAATAAAAATAGTTATCAGTTCTTC.

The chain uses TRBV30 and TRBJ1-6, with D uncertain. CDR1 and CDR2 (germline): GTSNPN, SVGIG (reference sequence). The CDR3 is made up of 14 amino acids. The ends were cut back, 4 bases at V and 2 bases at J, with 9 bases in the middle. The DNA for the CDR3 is TGTGCCTGGAACGGAGGGCCCTATAATTCACCCCTCCACTTT. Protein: CAWNGGPYNSPLHF.

The CDR3 DNA sequence: TGTGCCAGCAGCCCTCAGGGGGCTGAAAACACCATATATTTT. Translation: CASSPQGAENTIYF. The chain links TRBV9 to TRBJ1-3; 8 bases match TRBD1. With V trimmed by 4 bases and J by 6 bases, 6 bases remained unmatched. This CDR3 spans 14 amino acids. Germline-derived CDR1 and CDR2 are SGDLS and YYNGEE.

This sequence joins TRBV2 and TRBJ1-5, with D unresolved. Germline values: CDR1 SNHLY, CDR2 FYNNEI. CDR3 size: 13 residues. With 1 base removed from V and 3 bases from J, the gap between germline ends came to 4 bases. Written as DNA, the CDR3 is TGTGCCAGCAGTGAAGACCTCAATCAGCCCCAGCATTTT. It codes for CASSEDLNQPQHF.

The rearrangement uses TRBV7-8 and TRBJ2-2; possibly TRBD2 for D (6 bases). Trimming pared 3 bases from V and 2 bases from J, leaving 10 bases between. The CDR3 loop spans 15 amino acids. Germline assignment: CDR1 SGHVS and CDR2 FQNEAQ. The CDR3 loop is CASSFGTPNTGELFF. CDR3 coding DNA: TGTGCCAGCAGCTTCGGGACTCCTAACACCGGGGAGCTGTTTTTT.

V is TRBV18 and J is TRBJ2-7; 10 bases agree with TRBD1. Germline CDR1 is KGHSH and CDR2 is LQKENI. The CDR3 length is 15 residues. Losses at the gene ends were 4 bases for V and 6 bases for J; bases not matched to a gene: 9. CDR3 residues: CASSQLPGQGSEQYF. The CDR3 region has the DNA TGTGCCAGCTCACAACTACCGGGACAGGGGTCCGAGCAGTACTTC.

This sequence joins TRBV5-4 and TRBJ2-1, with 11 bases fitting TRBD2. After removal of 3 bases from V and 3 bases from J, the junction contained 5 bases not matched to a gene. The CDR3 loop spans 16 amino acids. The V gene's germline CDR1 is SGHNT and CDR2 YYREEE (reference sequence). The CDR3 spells CASSSSGRTNYNEQFF. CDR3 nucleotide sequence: TGTGCCAGCAGCTCTAGCGGGAGGACGAACTACAATGAGCAGTTCTTC. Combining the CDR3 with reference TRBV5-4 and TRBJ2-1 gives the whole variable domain ETGVTQSPTHLIKTRGQQVTLRCSSQSGHNTVSWYQQALGQGPQFIFQYYREEENGRGNFPPRFSGLQFPNYSSELNVNALELDDSALYLCASSSSGRTNYNEQFFGPGTRLTVL.

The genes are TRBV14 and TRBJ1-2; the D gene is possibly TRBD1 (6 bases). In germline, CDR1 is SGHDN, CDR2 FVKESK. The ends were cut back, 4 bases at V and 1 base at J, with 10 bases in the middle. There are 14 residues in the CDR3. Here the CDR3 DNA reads TGTGCCAGCAGCCGTCAGGGGATTAACTATGGCTACACCTTC. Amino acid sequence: CASSRQGINYGYTF. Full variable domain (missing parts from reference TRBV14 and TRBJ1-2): EAGVTQFPSHSVIEKGQTVTLRCDPISGHDNLYWYRRVMGKEIKFLLHFVKESKQDESGMPNNRFLAERTGGTYSTLKVQPAELEDSGVYFCASSRQGINYGYTFGSGTRLTVV.

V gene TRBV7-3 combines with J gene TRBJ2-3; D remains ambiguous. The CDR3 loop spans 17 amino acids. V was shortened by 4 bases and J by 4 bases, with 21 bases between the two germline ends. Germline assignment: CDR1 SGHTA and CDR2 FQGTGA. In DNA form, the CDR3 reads TGTGCCAGCAGCTCGTTAAGAGACCAGGTCATGGCAGATACGCAGTATTTT. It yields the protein CASSSLRDQVMADTQYF.

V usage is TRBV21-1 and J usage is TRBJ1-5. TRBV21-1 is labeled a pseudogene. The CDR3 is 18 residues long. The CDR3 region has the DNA TGTGCCAGCAGGTCACGGGAGGCCGAGGGATATAGCAATCAGCCCCAGCATTTT. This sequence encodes CASRSREAEGYSNQPQHF.

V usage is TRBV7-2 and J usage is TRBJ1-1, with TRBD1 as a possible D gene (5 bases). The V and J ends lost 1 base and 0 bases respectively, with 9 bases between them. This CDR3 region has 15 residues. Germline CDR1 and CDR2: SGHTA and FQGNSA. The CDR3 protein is CASSLGGRVNTEAFF. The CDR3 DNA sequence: TGTGCCAGCAGCTTAGGGGGCAGGGTGAACACTGAAGCTTTCTTT.

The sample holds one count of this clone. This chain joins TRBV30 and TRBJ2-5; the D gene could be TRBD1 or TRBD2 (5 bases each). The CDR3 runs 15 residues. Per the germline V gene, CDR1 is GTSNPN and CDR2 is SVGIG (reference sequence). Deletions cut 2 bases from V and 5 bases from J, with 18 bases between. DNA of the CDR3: TGTGCCTGGAGTCCTAATGCCGGGACCCGGGAGACCCAGTACTTC. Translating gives CAWSPNAGTRETQYF. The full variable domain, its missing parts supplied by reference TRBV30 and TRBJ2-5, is SQTIHQWPATLVQPVGSPLSLECTVEGTSNPNLYWYRQAAGRGLQLLFYSVGIGQISSEVPQNLSASRPQDRQFILSSKKLLLSDSGFYLCAWSPNAGTRETQYFGPGTRLLVL.

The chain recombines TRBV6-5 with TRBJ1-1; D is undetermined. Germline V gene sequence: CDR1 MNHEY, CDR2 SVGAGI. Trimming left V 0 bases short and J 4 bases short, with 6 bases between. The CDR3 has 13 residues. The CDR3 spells CASSYSTSTEAFF. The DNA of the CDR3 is TGTGCCAGCAGTTACTCGACGTCCACTGAAGCTTTCTTT.

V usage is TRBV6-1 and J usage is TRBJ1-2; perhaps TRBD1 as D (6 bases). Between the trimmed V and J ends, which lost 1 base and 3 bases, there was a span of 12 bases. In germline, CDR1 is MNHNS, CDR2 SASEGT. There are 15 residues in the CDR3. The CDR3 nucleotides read TGTGCCAGCAGTGAAGGCAGGGGCTTGCACTATGGCTACACCTTC. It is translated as CASSEGRGLHYGYTF.

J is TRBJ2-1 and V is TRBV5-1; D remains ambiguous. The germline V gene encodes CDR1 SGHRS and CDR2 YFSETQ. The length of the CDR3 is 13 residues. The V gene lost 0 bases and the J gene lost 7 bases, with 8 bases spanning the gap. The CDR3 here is CASSLGAQNEQFF. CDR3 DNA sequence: TGCGCCAGCAGCTTGGGGGCGCAGAATGAGCAGTTCTTC.

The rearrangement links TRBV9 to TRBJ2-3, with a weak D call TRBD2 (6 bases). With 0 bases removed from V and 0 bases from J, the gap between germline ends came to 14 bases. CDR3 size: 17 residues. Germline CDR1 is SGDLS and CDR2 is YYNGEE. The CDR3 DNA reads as TGTGCCAGCAGCGTAGGGGTGGCGGGGTATAGCACAGATACGCAGTATTTT. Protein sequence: CASSVGVAGYSTDTQYF.

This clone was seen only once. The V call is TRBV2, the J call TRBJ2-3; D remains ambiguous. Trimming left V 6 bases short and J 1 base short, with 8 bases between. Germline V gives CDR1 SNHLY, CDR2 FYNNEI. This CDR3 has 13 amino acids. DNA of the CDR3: TGTGCCAGCAGGGATCAGGGCACAGATACGCAGTATTTT. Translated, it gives CASRDQGTDTQYF.

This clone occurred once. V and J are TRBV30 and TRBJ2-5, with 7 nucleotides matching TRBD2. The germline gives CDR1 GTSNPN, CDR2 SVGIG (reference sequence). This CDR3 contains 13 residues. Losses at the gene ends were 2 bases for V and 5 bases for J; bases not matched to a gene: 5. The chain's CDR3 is CAWSRTSRETQYF. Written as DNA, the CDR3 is TGTGCCTGGAGTCGGACTAGTCGGGAGACCCAGTACTTC.

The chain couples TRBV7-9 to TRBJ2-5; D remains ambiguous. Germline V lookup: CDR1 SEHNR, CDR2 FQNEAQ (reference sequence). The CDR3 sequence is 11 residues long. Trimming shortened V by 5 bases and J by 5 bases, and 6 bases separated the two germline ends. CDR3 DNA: TGTGCCAGCAGCCACCCCGAGACCCAGTACTTC. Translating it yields CASSHPETQYF.

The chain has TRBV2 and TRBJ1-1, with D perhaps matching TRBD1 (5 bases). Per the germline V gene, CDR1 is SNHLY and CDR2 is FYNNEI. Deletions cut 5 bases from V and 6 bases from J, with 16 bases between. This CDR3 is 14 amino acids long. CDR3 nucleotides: TGTGCCAGCAGTCGCACCGGACAATCGTCTGAAGCTTTCTTT. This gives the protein CASSRTGQSSEAFF.

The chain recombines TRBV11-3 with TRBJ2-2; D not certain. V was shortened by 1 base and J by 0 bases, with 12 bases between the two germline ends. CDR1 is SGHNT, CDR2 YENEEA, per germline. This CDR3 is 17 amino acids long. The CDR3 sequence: CASSLGVGLANTGELFF. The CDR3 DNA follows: TGTGCCAGCAGCTTAGGAGTAGGTCTAGCGAACACCGGGGAGCTGTTTTTT.

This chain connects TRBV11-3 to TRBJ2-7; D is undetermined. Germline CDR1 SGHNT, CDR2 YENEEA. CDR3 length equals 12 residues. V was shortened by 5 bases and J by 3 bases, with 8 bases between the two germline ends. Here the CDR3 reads CASSRLGYEQYF. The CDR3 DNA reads TGTGCCAGCAGCCGCCTGGGCTACGAGCAGTACTTC.

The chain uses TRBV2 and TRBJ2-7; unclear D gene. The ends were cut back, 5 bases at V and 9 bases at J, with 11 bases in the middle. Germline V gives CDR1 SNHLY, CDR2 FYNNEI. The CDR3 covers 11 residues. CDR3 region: CASSRNPPQYF. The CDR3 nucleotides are TGTGCCAGCAGTCGAAACCCCCCGCAGTACTTC.

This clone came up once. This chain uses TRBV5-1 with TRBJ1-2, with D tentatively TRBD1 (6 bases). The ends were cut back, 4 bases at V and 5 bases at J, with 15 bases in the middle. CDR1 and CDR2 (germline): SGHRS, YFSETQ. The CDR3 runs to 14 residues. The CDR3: CASSPGDRGYGYTF. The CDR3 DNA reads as TGCGCCAGCAGCCCCGGAGATAGGGGGTATGGCTACACCTTC.

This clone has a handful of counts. CDR3 sequence: CASGLRSNQPQHF. The CDR3 DNA is TGTGCTAGTGGTTTACGTAGCAATCAGCCCCAGCATTTT. The chain recombines TRBV12-5 with TRBJ1-5, with no clear D. This CDR3 has 13 residues. The V end lost 3 bases, the J end lost 0 bases, and 3 bases lay between the germline ends. Germline V lookup: CDR1 LGHNT, CDR2 FRNRAP. The full variable domain, completed using reference TRBV12-5 and TRBJ1-5, is DARVTQTPRHKVTEMGQEVTMRCQPILGHNTVFWYRQTMMQGLELLAYFRNRAPLDDSGMPKDRFSAEMPDATLATLKIQPSEPRDSAVYFCASGLRSNQPQHFGDGTRLSIL.

CDR3 in DNA: TGTGCCAGTAGTAATCCGACTTCACCCCTCCACTTT. This translates into CASSNPTSPLHF. V and J are TRBV19 and TRBJ1-6; D is unresolved. The CDR3 contains 12 residues. The ends were cut back, 4 bases at V and 9 bases at J, with 7 bases in the middle. Germline loops: CDR1 LNHDA, CDR2 SQIVND (reference sequence). Variable domain in full (rest from reference TRBV19 and TRBJ1-6): DGGITQSPKYLFRKEGQNVTLSCEQNLNHDAMYWYRQDPGQGLRLIYYSQIVNDFQKGDIAEGYSVSREKKESFPLTVTSAQKNPTAFYLCASSNPTSPLHFGNGTRLTVT.

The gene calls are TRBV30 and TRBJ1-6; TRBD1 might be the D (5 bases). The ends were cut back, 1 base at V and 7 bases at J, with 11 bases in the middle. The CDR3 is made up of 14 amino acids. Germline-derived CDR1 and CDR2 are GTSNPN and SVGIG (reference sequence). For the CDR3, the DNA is TGTGCCTGGAGTGGAGCAGGGAGGAATTCACCCCTCCACTTT. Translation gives CAWSGAGRNSPLHF.

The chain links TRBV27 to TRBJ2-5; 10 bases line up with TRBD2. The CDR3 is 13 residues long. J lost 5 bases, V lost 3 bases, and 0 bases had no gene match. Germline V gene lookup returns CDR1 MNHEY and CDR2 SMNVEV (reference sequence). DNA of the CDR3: TGTGCCAGCAGTTTTAGCGGGAGGGAGACCCAGTACTTC. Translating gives CASSFSGRETQYF.

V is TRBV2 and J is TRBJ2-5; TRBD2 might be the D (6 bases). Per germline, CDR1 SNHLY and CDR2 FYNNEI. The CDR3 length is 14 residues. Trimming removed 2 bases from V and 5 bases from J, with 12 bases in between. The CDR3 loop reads CASSERTGGETQYF. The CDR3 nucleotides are TGTGCCAGCAGTGAAAGGACTGGGGGGGAGACCCAGTACTTC. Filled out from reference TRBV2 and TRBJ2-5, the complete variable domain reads EPEVTQTPSHQVTQMGQEVILRCVPISNHLYFYWYRQILGQKVEFLVSFYNNEISEKSEIFDDQFSVERPDGSNFTLKIRSTKLEDSAMYFCASSERTGGETQYFGPGTRLLVL.